The 27 T cell receptor beta chains below were found in one sample sequenced in a study of T-cell reconstitution after alpha-beta-depleted transplantation in children. This sample's TCRbeta library carried unique molecular identifier barcodes. TCRdb used MiXCR to reprocess the PCR reads, holding one entry per CDR3 protein. The sample has about 580,000 distinct CDR3 sequences; around 23% are singletons. The sequencing used PBMCs, mostly from graft donor cells, collected 360 days after TCRalphabeta/CD19-depleted stem cell transplant. The source of these receptors is a boy younger than two who had a stem cell transplant for acute myeloid leukemia, so the T cells may come from the graft donor.

This clonotype was recorded many times. This rearrangement joins TRBV20-1 to TRBJ1-2; 9 bases fit TRBD1. Germline CDR1 reads DFQATT; CDR2 reads SNEGSKA (reference sequence). This CDR3 contains 16 residues. The J segment lost 0 bases and the V segment lost 3 bases, leaving 8 bases of the junction unmatched. The CDR3 sequence is CSASQPGTGPNYGYTF. The CDR3 nucleotides are TGCAGTGCTAGCCAGCCAGGGACAGGGCCTAACTATGGCTACACCTTC.

This clonotype was seen more than once but under ten times. The chain carries TRBV7-8 and TRBJ2-3, with D maybe TRBD2 (6 bases). CDR1 is SGHVS, CDR2 FQNEAQ, per germline. The CDR3 sequence is 14 residues long. V lost 8 bases, J lost 2 bases, and 14 bases lay in between. In nucleotides, the CDR3 is TGTGCCAGCTCCGAGGCGGGGACCACAGATACGCAGTATTTT. Encoded protein: CASSEAGTTDTQYF.

This clonotype was found a few times. The rearrangement joins TRBV20-1 to TRBJ1-5, with D maybe TRBD1 (6 bases). This CDR3 has 14 residues. The germline V and J ends were trimmed by 6 bases and 5 bases, with 17 bases remaining between them. Germline CDR1 DFQATT, CDR2 SNEGSKA (reference sequence). CDR3 sequence (DNA): TGCAGTGCATTAGGCCGGACAGAGGATCAGCCCCAGCATTTT. Translating it yields CSALGRTEDQPQHF.

This clonotype was seen many times. The chain is built from TRBV13 and TRBJ2-7, with TRBD1 matching 9 bases. The germline V gene has CDR1 PRHDT and CDR2 FYEKMQ (reference sequence). The junction had 11 bases not matched to a gene; V was cut back by 5 bases and J by 6 bases. There are 15 residues in the CDR3. The CDR3 bases are TGTGCCAGCAGCCCCTGGGGACAGGGAGTACCCGAGCAGTACTTC. Its protein product is CASSPWGQGVPEQYF.

This clonotype was counted between two and nine times. J is TRBJ2-3 and V is TRBV7-2; TRBD2 aligns across 9 bases. This CDR3 is built from 15 residues. CDR1 and CDR2 from the germline V gene are SGHTA and FQGNSA. With 5 bases clipped from V and 5 bases from J, the junction kept 8 bases outside the gene matches. The CDR3 nucleotides read TGTGCCAGCAGCCGCGGGGGGGTTTCAGGAGATACGCAGTATTTT. The encoded protein is CASSRGGVSGDTQYF.

The J gene is TRBJ2-7, the V gene TRBV20-1; D gene uncertain. The germline CDR1 and CDR2 sequences are DFQATT and SNEGSKA (reference sequence). The V end lost 0 bases, the J end lost 3 bases, and 27 bases lay between the germline ends. The CDR3 contains 19 residues. CDR3: CSARDRYESIRAVSYEQYF. The CDR3 DNA sequence: TGCAGTGCTAGAGATCGTTATGAGTCCATACGGGCAGTGAGCTACGAGCAGTACTTC.

This clonotype has at least ten counts. The rearrangement uses TRBV14 and TRBJ1-2; weak D call: TRBD1 (6 bases). In germline, CDR1 is SGHDN, CDR2 FVKESK. The V and J ends lost 1 base and 13 bases respectively, with 16 bases between them. This CDR3 has 13 amino acids. The CDR3 DNA reads TGTGCCAGCAGCCAAGTGGCAGGGGAAACGTCCACCTTC. Protein product: CASSQVAGETSTF.

This clonotype turned up a few times. The J gene is TRBJ2-5, the V gene TRBV7-2; D ambiguous. CDR1 SGHTA and CDR2 FQGNSA come from the germline V gene. Trimming took 1 base from V and 5 from J, leaving 14 bases between them. The CDR3 totals 15 residues. This CDR3 is CASSLVAFTEETQYF. The CDR3 DNA reads as TGTGCCAGCAGCTTAGTCGCGTTCACAGAGGAGACCCAGTACTTC.

This clonotype was picked up many times. The V gene is TRBV29-1, the J gene TRBJ2-1; the D is unclear. The ends were cut back, 0 bases at V and 9 bases at J, with 12 bases in the middle. The CDR3 sequence is 13 residues long. Per the germline V gene, CDR1 is SQVTM and CDR2 is ANQGSEA. For the CDR3, the DNA is TGCAGCGTTGAAGATTTTGCCCGGCCTGAGCAGTTCTTC. It yields the protein CSVEDFARPEQFF.

This clonotype was found many times. The CDR3: CASSPHKRGDTDTQYF. DNA of the CDR3: TGTGCCAGCAGTCCACACAAGCGGGGGGACACAGATACGCAGTATTTT. V is TRBV28 and J is TRBJ2-3, with 9 bases aligning to TRBD2. Germline-derived CDR1 and CDR2 are MDHEN and SYDVKM. After removal of 5 bases from V and 2 bases from J, the junction contained 8 bases not matched to a gene. This CDR3 has 16 residues.

The table lists this clonotype with a few counts. V is TRBV5-6 and J is TRBJ2-1; 9 bases are shared with TRBD2. Per the germline V gene, CDR1 is SGHDT and CDR2 is YYEEEE. After removal of 4 bases from V and 6 bases from J, the junction contained 5 bases not matched to a gene. CDR3 length: 14 amino acids. This CDR3 reads CASSSPSGVNEQFF. In nucleotides, the CDR3 is TGTGCCAGCAGCAGTCCTAGCGGGGTCAATGAGCAGTTCTTC.

The V call is TRBV4-1, the J call TRBJ2-3; TRBD2 might be the D (5 bases). CDR1 is MGHRA and CDR2 is YSYEKL in the germline V gene. The CDR3 sequence is 14 residues long. Trimming stripped 2 bases from V and 1 base from J, with 7 bases between. CDR3 region: CASSQWGGTDTQYF. The DNA of the CDR3 is TGCGCCAGCAGCCAATGGGGAGGCACAGATACGCAGTATTTT.

This clonotype turned up a few times. The chain uses TRBV5-1 and TRBJ2-1; 7 bases line up with TRBD2. Trimming took 3 bases from V and 10 from J; bases not matched to a gene: 7. Germline CDR1 SGHRS, CDR2 YFSETQ. This CDR3 has 13 residues. Here the CDR3 DNA reads TGCGCCAGCAGCTCCCTCGGGACTAAGGAGCAGTTCTTC. Translated: CASSSLGTKEQFF.

There are a few counts of this clonotype. Here the CDR3 DNA reads TGCAGCGTTGAAGGGGACAGAAGGGACACTGAAGCTTTCTTT. Its translation: CSVEGDRRDTEAFF. J is TRBJ1-1 and V is TRBV29-1, with 7 positions matching TRBD1. This CDR3 region has 14 residues. Germline V gives CDR1 SQVTM, CDR2 ANQGSEA. Germline trimming cut 1 base from V and 3 bases from J; bases unmatched to any gene: 5.

This clonotype was detected only a few times. V and J are TRBV7-4 and TRBJ1-2; TRBD1 agrees at 7 bases. This CDR3 is 12 amino acids long. V trimming: 5 bases; J trimming: 8 bases; junction bases outside the gene matches: 5. The germline gives CDR1 SGHVT, CDR2 SQSDAQ. The DNA of the CDR3 is TGTGCCAGCAGCCCCAGGGGGAACGGCTACACCTTC. This gives the protein CASSPRGNGYTF.

This clonotype was observed a few times. CDR3 sequence: CASSFSAGGRPKFLNTDTQYF. CDR3 bases: TGTGCCAGCAGCTTCTCCGCGGGGGGCCGACCGAAGTTCTTGAACACAGATACGCAGTATTTT. This chain joins TRBV11-1 and TRBJ2-3; 8 bases line up with TRBD2. V dropped 3 bases and J dropped 2; count of bases not matched to a gene: 22. Germline CDR1 is SGHAT and CDR2 is FQDESV (reference sequence). CDR3 size: 21 residues.

This clonotype was recorded a few times. This rearrangement joins TRBV12-3 or TRBV12-4 to TRBJ2-6; D unresolved. The V and J ends lost 3 bases and 0 bases respectively, with 9 bases between them. The CDR3 contains 16 residues. DNA for the CDR3: TGTGCCAGCAGTTTGAGTTCCCGCTCTGGGGCCAACGTCCTGACTTTC. Protein: CASSLSSRSGANVLTF.

At least ten counts were recorded for this clonotype. CDR3 DNA: TGCAGTGCTAGGGGGGCGCCCCTCCAGGAGACCCAGTACTTC. Its protein is CSARGAPLQETQYF. The chain employs TRBV20-1 and TRBJ2-5, with D possibly TRBD1 on 6 matching bases. V dropped 3 bases and J dropped 5 bases, with 16 bases sitting between them. Germline-derived CDR1 and CDR2 are DFQATT and SNEGSKA (reference sequence). The CDR3 runs to 14 residues.

This clonotype was found a few times. This chain connects TRBV28 to TRBJ2-3, with a possible D match to TRBD2 (7 bases). The CDR3 is 13 amino acids. The V end lost 8 bases, the J end lost 8 bases, and 17 bases lay between the germline ends. Germline CDR1 and CDR2: MDHEN and SYDVKM. CDR3 in amino acids: CASRTGGGGTQYF. Written as DNA, the CDR3 is TGTGCCAGCCGCACTGGGGGAGGGGGTACGCAGTATTTT. The full variable domain, completed using reference TRBV28 and TRBJ2-3, is DVKVTQSSRYLVKRTGEKVFLECVQDMDHENMFWYRQDPGLGLRLIYFSYDVKMKEKGDIPEGYSVSREKKERFSLILESASTNQTSMYLCASRTGGGGTQYFGPGTRLTVL.

In this sample, this clonotype turned up a few times. The chain employs TRBV20-1 and TRBJ1-5; D is unresolved. The CDR3 loop spans 14 amino acids. From germline, CDR1 is DFQATT and CDR2 SNEGSKA (reference sequence). V lost 8 bases to trimming and J lost 4 bases, with 18 bases between them. Here the CDR3 reads CSCLTPQSNQPQHF. As DNA, the CDR3 is TGCAGTTGCCTCACTCCCCAGTCAAATCAGCCCCAGCATTTT.

The chain carries TRBV6-1 and TRBJ2-3, with 7 bases lining up with TRBD1. The trim removed 6 bases at V and 3 bases at J, leaving 9 bases unmatched. Germline V gene sequence: CDR1 MNHNS, CDR2 SASEGT. The CDR3 sequence is 15 residues long. Written as DNA, the CDR3 is TGTGCCAGCAGACCCACAGGGGCTGGAACAGATACGCAGTATTTT. It translates to CASRPTGAGTDTQYF.

This clonotype was detected once. CDR3 bases: TGCAGTGCTACCCGGGACAGGATGAATGAGCAGTTCTTC. Its translation: CSATRDRMNEQFF. The chain carries TRBV20-1 and TRBJ2-1; 8 nucleotides agree with TRBD1. V trimming: 4 bases; J trimming: 7 bases; junction bases outside the gene matches: 6. Germline V gene lookup returns CDR1 DFQATT and CDR2 SNEGSKA (reference sequence). CDR3 length: 13 amino acids.

This clonotype was detected ten times or more. The V and J genes are TRBV6-5 and TRBJ2-5; TRBD1 might be the D (5 bases). The CDR3 contains 14 residues. Germline lookup yields CDR1 MNHEY and CDR2 SVGAGI. V dropped 0 bases and J dropped 3 bases, with 8 bases sitting between them. CDR3 protein: CASSYSKGKETQYF. CDR3 coding DNA: TGTGCCAGCAGTTACTCGAAGGGGAAAGAGACCCAGTACTTC.

The chain has TRBV12-3 or TRBV12-4 and TRBJ1-2; 7 nucleotides line up with TRBD1. The CDR3 covers 16 residues. J was trimmed by 0 bases and V by 7 bases; bases with no gene match: 11. The chain's CDR3 is CASILFRDRANYGYTF. The CDR3 DNA sequence: TGTGCCAGCATCTTATTCCGGGACAGAGCTAACTATGGCTACACCTTC.

The chain joins TRBV7-9 to TRBJ1-2; D is unclear. Trimming left V 3 bases short and J 6 bases short, with 2 bases between. The germline V gene encodes CDR1 SEHNR and CDR2 FQNEAQ (reference sequence). This CDR3 has 10 amino acids. The DNA of the CDR3 is TGTGCCAGCAGCTTGGATGGCTACACCTTC. Translating gives CASSLDGYTF.

The CDR3 nucleotides read TGTGCCAGCAGCTTAGCAGCGGGGGTCACCTACGAGCAGTACTTC. As protein: CASSLAAGVTYEQYF. The chain employs TRBV7-2 and TRBJ2-7; TRBD2 matches 8 bases. The CDR3 runs 15 residues. Trimming removed 0 bases from V and 2 bases from J; junction bases left unmatched: 3. CDR1 is SGHTA, CDR2 FQGNSA, per germline.

This clonotype was detected many times. V is TRBV4-1 and J is TRBJ2-1; TRBD2 might be the D (6 bases). V was trimmed by 8 bases and J by 2 bases, leaving 16 bases between them. The CDR3 contains 15 residues. Germline CDR1 reads MGHRA; CDR2 reads YSYEKL. CDR3 residues: CASATFGGPYNEQFF. The CDR3 coding sequence is TGCGCCAGCGCCACATTCGGGGGACCCTACAATGAGCAGTTCTTC.